This T cell receptor beta chain was recovered during a study of cytomegalovirus exposure and HLA in healthy donors (dated by TCRdb to the late 2010s). Context from the whole study: According to a later analysis, one platform produced both the roughly 120 validation repertoires and the 700 or so repertoires of the first cohort. In addition to the first cohort of approximately 670 subjects, a separate validation cohort of 120 different subjects was used. To predict cytomegalovirus infection status, the study brought together high-throughput TCR immunosequencing, statistical association of individual TCRs with disease status, and machine learning. The study was designed to test whether signatures of past pathogen exposure could be identified by cataloging public T cell receptors.

Libraries were prepared through the immunoSEQ multiplex PCR assay. The published analysis was carried out like this. To diagnose cytomegalovirus status from the catalog of TCR beta chain sequences, a statistical classification framework was built. Sourced from immuneACCESS, this table was stored by TCRdb with only in-frame sequences that have V and J called. A share of the clones is absent; for the studies checked, an unresolved V gene accounts for under half, and the remainder has no known explanation. V, J and clone size are taken as reported in that table, and D and trimming were inferred from the DNA itself. The sample table records approximately 150,000 clones; approximately 88% of these occur just once. The top ten hold about 3.5% of the sample. Reading the germline V gene gives CDR1 MNHEY and CDR2 SVGAGI. Inclusive of the bounding cysteine and phenylalanine, the CDR3 is 16 residues long. The retained sequence is limited to the CDR3, 48 bases, with the frame set at the first base. Relative to germline, V is 1 base shorter and J is 0 bases shorter, with 12 bases between their ends.

In the case of this clone: The specificity of this receptor is unknown. Within one base of it there is no much larger clone, and no base qualities were kept.

Separate from the roughly 630-subject first cohort, the validation cohort of about 120 subjects was the group to which the donors belonged. The investigation overall reported the following: According to the authors, the approach could potentially be generalized to other disease states and immunological phenotypes. The classifier was reported to diagnose cytomegalovirus status with high specificity and sensitivity in both the original and validation cohorts. All 120 or so repertoires were used to score co-occurrence in the validation cohort in a later analysis, because that analysis had no HLA typing for the cohort. While some public TCRs were present in many individuals, most TCR sequences turned up only very rarely across donors. A few of the identified cytomegalovirus-associated TCR beta chains were confirmed in vitro to be specific for cytomegalovirus antigens. A later analysis found that TCRs clustered in the first cohort also tended to co-occur in the roughly 120 validation repertoires, with 90% to 95% of cluster scores above 0. The study listed around 160 TCR beta chains as associated with cytomegalovirus.

The sequencing sample was made of PBMCs. This TCR was sampled from a woman younger than 30 in good health and CMV-seropositive. The V and J segments used are TRBV6-5 and TRBJ1-2, and perhaps TRBD1 as D gene, on 6 matching bases. The sequenced DNA is TGTGCCAGCAGTTACTTAGGACAGACAGCTAACTATGGCTACACCTTC. The translation is CASSYLGQTANYGYTF.